Given below is one TCR beta chain in context. Germline CDR1 reads MNHNS; CDR2 reads SASEGT. The CDR3 has 15 amino acids. The ends were cut back, 1 base at V and 4 bases at J, with 13 bases in the middle. This sample is part of a study of blood T cell repertoires in COVID-19. Study at large: From the United States, Italy and Spain came samples of acute and convalescent COVID-19. The analysed material was cDNA or gDNA that came from T cells, B-cell-depleted T cells, or PBMCs.

Original data processing: Scientists estimated how many nucleated cells there were by amplifying reference gene primers. The method was immunoSEQ multiplex PCR; TCRdb's version includes in-frame clones alone and lacks a portion of them. The D gene and trimming were derived from the DNA, and the V and J assignments and clone size from that table. Of 150,000 or so clones listed, about 86% were seen once; the top ten hold approximately 18%. Sequencing was done on a sample of peripheral blood. The TCR comes from a woman aged 80 or over with acute or convalescent COVID-19. The chain links TRBV6-1 to TRBJ1-1; D is perhaps TRBD1 (5 bases). CDR3 nucleotides: TGTGCCAGCAGTGAAGTGGGGGGTGGCGGCACTGAAGCTTTCTTT. Encoded protein: CASSEVGGGGTEAFF.